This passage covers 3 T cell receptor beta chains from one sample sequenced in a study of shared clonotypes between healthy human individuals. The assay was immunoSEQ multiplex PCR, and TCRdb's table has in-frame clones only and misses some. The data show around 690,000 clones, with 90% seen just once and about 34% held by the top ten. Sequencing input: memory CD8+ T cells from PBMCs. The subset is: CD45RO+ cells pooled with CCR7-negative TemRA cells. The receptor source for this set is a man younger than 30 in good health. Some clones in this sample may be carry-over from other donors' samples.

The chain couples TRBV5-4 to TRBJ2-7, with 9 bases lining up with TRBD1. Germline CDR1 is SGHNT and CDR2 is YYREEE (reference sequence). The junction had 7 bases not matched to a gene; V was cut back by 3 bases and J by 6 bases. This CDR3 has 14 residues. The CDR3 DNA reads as TGTGCCAGCAGCTACAATACAGGGGGCGGCGAGCAGTACTTC. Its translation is CASSYNTGGGEQYF.

The CDR3 DNA reads TGTGCCAGCAGCGCCCCCCCGGGACAGTCCACAGATACGCAGTATTTT. Translated: CASSAPPGQSTDTQYF. The genes are TRBV9 and TRBJ2-3; 7 positions agree with TRBD1. The CDR3 spans 16 residues. CDR1 and CDR2 from the germline V gene are SGDLS and YYNGEE. Trimming cost V 3 bases and J 2 bases; bases outside gene matches: 9. Drawing the rest from reference TRBV9 and TRBJ2-3, the complete variable domain is DSGVTQTPKHLITATGQRVTLRCSPRSGDLSVYWYQQSLDQGLQFLIQYYNGEERAKGNILERFSAQQFPDLHSELNLSSLELGDSALYFCASSAPPGQSTDTQYFGPGTRLTVL.

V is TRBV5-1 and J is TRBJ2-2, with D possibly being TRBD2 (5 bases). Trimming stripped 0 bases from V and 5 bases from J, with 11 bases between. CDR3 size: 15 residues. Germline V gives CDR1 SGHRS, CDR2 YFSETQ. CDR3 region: CASSLGGSGTGELFF. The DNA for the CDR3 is TGCGCCAGCAGCTTGGGAGGGAGTGGAACCGGGGAGCTGTTTTTT.